This T cell receptor (beta chain) derives from a study of control samples from healthy donors and cancer patients. The protocol was immunoSEQ multiplex PCR, while the TCRdb copy is restricted to in-frame clones and leaves out a portion. The table records 150,000 or so clones, over 85% of them present only once. With 11 bases clipped from V and 8 bases from J, the junction kept 19 bases outside the gene matches. The CDR3 is 17 amino acids. Germline CDR1 reads LNHDA; CDR2 reads SQIVND (reference sequence). Sequencing was carried out using blood. The source is a man aged 18 to 30 in good health. The genes are TRBV19 and TRBJ1-5; the match to TRBD1 covers 12 bases. DNA of the CDR3: TGTGCCGTCCTTAAAACCCCCGGGACAGGGGGCTTGGAGCCCCAGCATTTT. Its protein product is CAVLKTPGTGGLEPQHF.